The 32 T cell receptor beta chains presented below share a single source sample, sequenced in a study of blood T cell repertoires in COVID-19. Profiling relied on immunoSEQ multiplex PCR, and the TCRdb table lists in-frame clones only, not all of them. The sample consists of about 43,000 clones, approximately 80% of them appearing once. The sample was peripheral blood. The source of these receptors is a woman aged 80 or over with acute or convalescent COVID-19.

Here the CDR3 DNA reads TGTGCCAGCTCACCACTACGGCAGGGGAGTTTGAACACTGAAGCTTTCTTT. Its protein is CASSPLRQGSLNTEAFF. V and J are TRBV18 and TRBJ1-1, with D perhaps TRBD1 (6 bases). Trimming removed 1 base at V and 0 bases at J, with 15 bases between. CDR3 length: 17 residues. Germline lookup yields CDR1 KGHSH and CDR2 LQKENI.

J is TRBJ1-2 and V is TRBV9, with D possibly being TRBD1 (6 bases). The CDR3 is 13 amino acids. V was shortened by 3 bases and J by 3 bases, with 9 bases between the two germline ends. Germline V gives CDR1 SGDLS, CDR2 YYNGEE. The CDR3 DNA reads as TGTGCCAGCAGCGCGGACAGCTACTATGGCTACACCTTC. Translating gives CASSADSYYGYTF.

The J gene is TRBJ1-1, the V gene TRBV29-1; the D gene is possibly TRBD1 (5 bases). Germline CDR1 reads SQVTM; CDR2 reads ANQGSEA. The CDR3 loop spans 14 amino acids. V was shortened by 6 bases and J by 0 bases, with 14 bases between the two germline ends. The CDR3 DNA reads TGCAGCGTGGCAGCACAGGCCATGAACACTGAAGCTTTCTTT. Its protein is CSVAAQAMNTEAFF.

V gene TRBV28 combines with J gene TRBJ1-2; no definite D call. The germline CDR1 and CDR2 sequences are MDHEN and SYDVKM. The V end was cut by 7 bases, the J end by 1 base, with 13 bases between. The CDR3 is 14 amino acids. CDR3 bases: TGTGCCAGCATTCCTGGAGTGGGTAACTATGGCTACACCTTC. The encoded protein is CASIPGVGNYGYTF.

The chain links TRBV27 to TRBJ1-5, with D hard to call. From germline, CDR1 is MNHEY and CDR2 SMNVEV (reference sequence). With 3 bases removed from V and 9 bases from J, the gap between germline ends came to 12 bases. The CDR3 runs to 13 residues. The CDR3 spells CASSFEGIGPQHF. The CDR3 DNA is TGTGCCAGCAGTTTCGAGGGTATCGGGCCCCAGCATTTT.

The V and J genes are TRBV6-4 and TRBJ1-1, with D perhaps matching TRBD1 (5 bases). The germline V gene encodes CDR1 MRHNA and CDR2 SNTAGT. The CDR3 contains 13 residues. Trimming took off 5 bases at V and 1 base at J, with 8 bases between the two ends. CDR3 amino acids: CASSRGGNTEAFF. The CDR3 DNA reads as TGTGCCAGCAGTCGGGGGGGGAACACTGAAGCTTTCTTT.

The chain joins TRBV5-5 to TRBJ1-5; D not certain. V shed 0 bases and J shed 5 bases, with 6 bases lying between them. The CDR3 covers 13 residues. Germline CDR1 reads SGHKS; CDR2 reads YYEKEE (reference sequence). The CDR3 DNA reads as TGTGCCAGCAGCTTGGTCTCGGATCAGCCCCAGCATTTT. It yields the protein CASSLVSDQPQHF.

This rearrangement joins TRBV5-8 to TRBJ2-7; 7 bases are a match to TRBD1. Germline-derived CDR1 and CDR2 are SGHTS and YDEGEE. The CDR3 consists of 14 residues. The ends lost 0 bases at V and 4 bases at J; junction bases unmatched: 4. CDR3 DNA: TGTGCCAGCAGCTTGGGTGGGACAGTTTACGAGCAGTACTTC. Its translation: CASSLGGTVYEQYF. The variable domain in full, completed from reference TRBV5-8 and TRBJ2-7, reads EAGVTQSPTHLIKTRGQQATLRCSPISGHTSVYWYQQALGLGLQFLLWYDEGEERNRGNFPPRFSGRQFPNYSSELNVNALELEDSALYLCASSLGGTVYEQYFGPGTRLTVT.

The chain employs TRBV9 and TRBJ1-2; maybe TRBD1 (5 bases). In germline, CDR1 is SGDLS, CDR2 YYNGEE. The CDR3 extends over 15 amino acids. V was cut by 0 bases and J by 4 bases, with 13 bases left in between. As DNA, the CDR3 is TGTGCCAGCAGCGTAGACAGGAGTCATTTCTATGGCTACACCTTC. It encodes CASSVDRSHFYGYTF.

The chain recombines TRBV5-1 with TRBJ2-1, with 8 bases that match TRBD1. Losses at the gene ends were 1 base for V and 1 base for J; bases not matched to a gene: 1. The CDR3 runs 15 residues. The germline V gene encodes CDR1 SGHRS and CDR2 YFSETQ. CDR3 nucleotide sequence: TGCGCCAGCAGCTTGAACAGGGGGTCCTACAATGAGCAGTTCTTC. It is translated as CASSLNRGSYNEQFF. Combining the CDR3 with reference TRBV5-1 and TRBJ2-1 gives the whole variable domain KAGVTQTPRYLIKTRGQQVTLSCSPISGHRSVSWYQQTPGQGLQFLFEYFSETQRNKGNFPGRFSGRQFSNSRSEMNVSTLELGDSALYLCASSLNRGSYNEQFFGPGTRLTVL.

This clone was detected once. The chain carries TRBV2 and TRBJ1-5; 8 nucleotides match TRBD1. This CDR3 spans 18 amino acids. The V gene end was trimmed by 8 bases and the J gene end by 2 bases; junction bases not matched to a gene: 17. Germline loops: CDR1 SNHLY, CDR2 FYNNEI. Here the CDR3 reads CASSSPRQGAEGNQPQHF. CDR3 bases: TGTGCCAGCTCCTCCCCAAGGCAGGGGGCAGAAGGCAATCAGCCCCAGCATTTT.

V usage is TRBV15 and J usage is TRBJ2-6; possible D gene TRBD2, 5 bases. This CDR3 comprises 16 residues. The V gene lost 4 bases and the J gene lost 2 bases, with 12 bases spanning the gap. Germline CDR1 LNHNV, CDR2 YYDKDF (reference sequence). As DNA, the CDR3 is TGTGCCACCAGCACCGGACTGGCGACTGGGGCCAACGTCCTGACTTTC. Its translation: CATSTGLATGANVLTF.

The chain recombines TRBV3-1 (or the pseudogene TRBV3-2) with TRBJ2-3; D is ambiguous. V shed 1 base and J shed 2 bases, with 10 bases lying between them. There are 15 residues in the CDR3. Germline V gene data show CDR1 as LGHDT and CDR2 as YNNKEL (reference sequence). The CDR3 bases are TGTGCCAGCAGCCAAGGCAGGCAATCCACAGATACGCAGTATTTT. Translated, it gives CASSQGRQSTDTQYF.

The J gene is TRBJ1-5, the V gene TRBV18, with D possibly being TRBD1 (5 bases). This CDR3 has 13 amino acids. The germline V and J ends were trimmed by 5 bases and 7 bases, with 12 bases remaining between them. CDR1 and CDR2 (germline): KGHSH, LQKENI. CDR3 residues: CASSWEGIQPQHF. The DNA of the CDR3 is TGTGCCAGCTCATGGGAGGGGATACAGCCCCAGCATTTT.

The chain combines TRBV7-2 with TRBJ1-5, with TRBD1 matching over 8 bases. The CDR3 has 13 residues. After removal of 6 bases from V and 6 bases from J, the junction contained 4 bases not matched to a gene. CDR1 is SGHTA and CDR2 is FQGNSA in the germline V gene. The chain's CDR3 is CASSYDRGQPQHF. In DNA, the CDR3 is TGTGCCAGCAGTTACGACAGGGGTCAGCCCCAGCATTTT.

The V call is TRBV11-3, the J call TRBJ2-2; tentatively, D is TRBD2 (5 bases). There are 16 residues in the CDR3. CDR1 and CDR2 from the germline V gene are SGHNT and YENEEA. V was pared by 6 bases and J by 6 bases, with 20 bases between. DNA of the CDR3: TGTGCCAGCAGACTCTTGTCGGTAGCCGGGGCCGGGGAGCTGTTTTTT. Translated: CASRLLSVAGAGELFF.

The rearrangement joins TRBV6-1 to TRBJ2-7; 8 positions agree with TRBD2. V dropped 2 bases and J dropped 5; count of bases not matched to a gene: 8. The CDR3 extends over 15 amino acids. The V gene's germline CDR1 is MNHNS and CDR2 SASEGT. CDR3 protein: CASSELSGGVNEQYF. The CDR3 DNA reads TGTGCCAGCAGTGAATTAAGCGGGGGCGTCAACGAGCAGTACTTC.

A note on this clone: A much larger clone differs from this one at a single base, so this may be a read error. In DNA, the CDR3 is TGTGCCAGCAGTCGGACCGGGGAGCTGTTTTTT. Translation: CASSRTGELFF. The rearrangement joins TRBV12-3 or TRBV12-4 to TRBJ2-2; D gene unclear. V shed 5 bases and J shed 5 bases, with 3 bases lying between them. This CDR3 has 11 residues.

The rearrangement uses TRBV7-9 and TRBJ2-3; 7 positions agree with TRBD2. This CDR3 has 14 residues. Germline lookup yields CDR1 SEHNR and CDR2 FQNEAQ (reference sequence). After removal of 1 base from V and 4 bases from J, the junction contained 2 bases not matched to a gene. The CDR3 DNA reads TGTGCCAGCAGCTTAGGAGCGGGGCCAGATACGCAGTATTTT. Its protein is CASSLGAGPDTQYF.

This chain links TRBV27 with TRBJ1-6; no definite D call. From germline, CDR1 is MNHEY and CDR2 SMNVEV (reference sequence). V dropped 0 bases and J dropped 3 bases, with 12 bases sitting between them. The CDR3 is made up of 17 amino acids. The CDR3 nucleotides read TGTGCCAGCAGTTTATCGGGGAGACCTTACTATAATTCACCCCTCCACTTT. Amino acid sequence: CASSLSGRPYYNSPLHF.

The chain uses TRBV6-5 and TRBJ2-7, with D possibly being TRBD2 (7 bases). V shed 7 bases and J shed 3 bases, with 13 bases lying between them. Germline V gives CDR1 MNHEY, CDR2 SVGAGI. The CDR3 has 13 amino acids. The CDR3 bases are TGTGCCAGCAAGGGCGGGGGCCGCTACGAGCAGTACTTC. It codes for CASKGGGRYEQYF.

V usage is TRBV5-1 and J usage is TRBJ1-1, with D perhaps matching TRBD1 (6 bases). This CDR3 has 15 residues. V shed 4 bases and J shed 0 bases, with 13 bases lying between them. CDR1 is SGHRS, CDR2 YFSETQ, per germline. The CDR3 spells CASSLTGTLNTEAFF. In DNA, the CDR3 is TGCGCCAGCAGCCTTACAGGGACCTTGAACACTGAAGCTTTCTTT. The whole variable domain, remainder taken from reference TRBV5-1 and TRBJ1-1, is KAGVTQTPRYLIKTRGQQVTLSCSPISGHRSVSWYQQTPGQGLQFLFEYFSETQRNKGNFPGRFSGRQFSNSRSEMNVSTLELGDSALYLCASSLTGTLNTEAFFGQGTRLTVV.

There are a few counts of this clone. This sequence joins TRBV19 and TRBJ1-2; D gene unclear. The germline V gene has CDR1 LNHDA and CDR2 SQIVND (reference sequence). Trimming stripped 6 bases from V and 0 bases from J, with 11 bases between. This CDR3 spans 14 amino acids. In DNA, the CDR3 is TGTGCCAGTAGCTCATCACGGGCTAACTATGGCTACACCTTC. Its translation is CASSSSRANYGYTF.

The chain is built from TRBV30 and TRBJ1-5, with 8 bases fitting TRBD1. The junction had 9 bases not matched to a gene; V was cut back by 4 bases and J by 7 bases. This CDR3 is 14 amino acids long. From germline, CDR1 is GTSNPN and CDR2 SVGIG (reference sequence). CDR3 protein: CAWTATGATQPQHF. The CDR3 nucleotides are TGTGCCTGGACCGCGACAGGGGCCACCCAGCCCCAGCATTTT.

The rearrangement links TRBV10-1 to TRBJ2-5; D ambiguous. V was pared by 5 bases and J by 2 bases, with 9 bases between. The CDR3 contains 13 residues. From germline, CDR1 is WNHNN and CDR2 SYGVQD (reference sequence). The CDR3 nucleotides are TGCGCCAGCAGTCCGGGTTCACAAGAGACCCAGTACTTC. Translating it yields CASSPGSQETQYF.

The chain carries TRBV6-2 or TRBV6-3 and TRBJ1-2; 8 nucleotides align to TRBD1. The CDR3 covers 14 residues. J gave up 9 bases and V 6 bases, and 12 bases lay outside the gene matches. The V gene's germline CDR1 is MNHEY and CDR2 SVGEGT. The CDR3 protein is CASSWGQVQDRYTF. CDR3 DNA: TGTGCCAGCAGCTGGGGACAGGTGCAGGATCGCTACACCTTC.

J is TRBJ1-4 and V is TRBV5-1; D unclear. CDR1 is SGHRS, CDR2 YFSETQ, per germline. The CDR3 is made up of 12 amino acids. V shed 4 bases and J shed 8 bases, with 9 bases lying between them. The CDR3 nucleotides are TGCGCCAGCAGCGAAACCGGGGAAAAACTGTTTTTT. Amino acid sequence: CASSETGEKLFF.

The genes are TRBV4-3 and TRBJ2-7; 7 bases line up with TRBD2. V gave up 0 bases and J gave up 3 bases; unmatched junction bases: 5. The CDR3 is made up of 15 amino acids. CDR1 LGHNA and CDR2 YSLEER come from the germline V gene. The CDR3 DNA follows: TGCGCCAGCAGCCAAGACCGCGGGGGATACTACGAGCAGTACTTC. It is translated as CASSQDRGGYYEQYF.

The CDR3: CASSELRGTSGNTIYF. The DNA for the CDR3 is TGTGCCAGCAGTGAATTGAGGGGGACCTCTGGAAACACCATATATTTT. The V and J genes are TRBV6-1 and TRBJ1-3, with D possibly being TRBD1 (6 bases). Germline V gene data show CDR1 as MNHNS and CDR2 as SASEGT. Trimming removed 2 bases from V and 0 bases from J, with 11 bases in between. There are 16 residues in the CDR3.

The rearrangement uses TRBV18 and TRBJ2-7; 9 bases map to TRBD1. Germline lookup yields CDR1 KGHSH and CDR2 LQKENI. The CDR3 sequence is 15 residues long. Trimming at V came to 3 bases and at J to 2 bases, leaving 5 bases not matched to a gene. The CDR3 loop reads CASSPRDRETYEQYF. The CDR3 nucleotides read TGTGCCAGCTCACCCCGGGACAGGGAAACCTACGAGCAGTACTTC.

This sequence joins TRBV5-1 and TRBJ2-1, with 7 bases fitting TRBD1. Germline V gives CDR1 SGHRS, CDR2 YFSETQ. With 1 base clipped from V and 1 base from J, the junction kept 5 bases outside the gene matches. This CDR3 has 16 amino acids. The CDR3 DNA reads as TGCGCCAGCAGCTTGCAAGGGACAGCGTCCTACAATGAGCAGTTCTTC. Translation: CASSLQGTASYNEQFF.

The CDR3 here is CALAGLSSGNTIYF. The CDR3 nucleotides are TGTGCCTTAGCGGGGCTTTCGTCTGGAAACACCATATATTTT. The rearrangement joins TRBV2 to TRBJ1-3; weak D call: TRBD1 (5 bases). CDR1 and CDR2 (germline): SNHLY, FYNNEI. V was trimmed by 11 bases and J by 1 base, leaving 15 bases between them. CDR3 length: 14 amino acids.